This T cell receptor beta chain was sequenced for a study of Graves' ophthalmopathy and Graves' hyperthyroidism. Germline V lookup: CDR1 SGHRS, CDR2 YFSETQ. Deletions cut 4 bases from V and 11 bases from J, with 9 bases between. The CDR3 consists of 10 residues. A remark on this clonotype: The conserved closing phenylalanine or tryptophan is absent in this CDR3, likely reflecting a read error.

The authors amplified TCR beta CDR3 regions from RNA transcripts. The authors performed first-round RT-PCR with HTBI primers and then a second-round multiplex PCR. TCRdb fed the multiplex PCR reads into MiXCR, producing one record per CDR3 protein. The sample contains 500,000 to 600,000 distinct CDR3 sequences, under 45% of which appear only once. The chain carries TRBV5-1 and TRBJ2-5; D unresolved. The specimen sequenced was peripheral blood or thyroid tissue (not recorded which). The receptor was isolated from an adult man with Graves' hyperthyroidism. CDR3 bases: TGCGCCAGCAGCCCTTCGTCACAGTACACC. It translates to CASSPSSQYT.